This T cell receptor (beta chain) was obtained from a study of tissue T cells after allogeneic stem cell transplantation. Notes on the study in general: TCR repertoires tracked anatomic similarity, regardless of disease or transplant status. Across patients, clones rarely overlapped, yet motif clusters were shared tissue-specifically.

Sequenced by immunoSEQ multiplex PCR; TCRdb stores in-frame clones only, minus some. The data contain more than 45,000 clones, approximately 73% of them singletons. This clone was detected only a few times. The antigen remains unidentified. All gene names here are mouse names. Sequencing ends 1 residue short of the CDR3 end; the germline J gene provides the rest. The CDR3 consists of 11 residues. V gave up 2 bases and J gave up 7 bases, with 7 bases separating them. CDR1 and CDR2 from the germline V gene are FNHDT and SITEND (reference sequence). The J gene is TRBJ2-7, the V gene TRBV19, with TRBD1 as a possible D gene (5 bases). Source material: sorted cells pooled from one or two spleens. The receptor was derived from a pool of C57BL/6 mice in good health. The covered CDR3 bases are TGTGCCAGCAGTATCAGGGAAGAACAGTAC. Translation gives CASSIREEQY. The complete CDR3 sequence is CASSIREEQYF.